Listed below are T cell receptor beta chains from one sample, sequenced in a study of T cell changes during pregnancy in multiple sclerosis. Assay used: immunoSEQ multiplex PCR; TCRdb lists only in-frame clones, some missing. The sample carries 90,000 to 130,000 clones, roughly nine tenths recorded once. The specimen was peripheral blood, collected in the third trimester of pregnancy. Receptors originate from a female donor with multiple sclerosis, enrolled in a pregnancy study. Each CDR3 is given with its conserved first and last residue. D genes are given only for firm matches. Size values are once, few and many counts, or a class for expanded clones, and some rows have none.

j_call | d_call | v_call | clone_size | cdr3_length | cdr3_aa | cdr3_nt
TRBJ2-7 | TRBD1 | TRBV30 | once | 13 | CAWAQDRGYEQYF | TGTGCCTGGGCCCAGGACAGGGGCTACGAGCAGTACTTC
TRBJ2-7 | TRBD2 | TRBV7-2 | NA | 17 | CASSLGASGIGSYEQYF | TGTGCCAGCAGCTTAGGCGCTAGCGGGATAGGTTCCTACGAGCAGTACTTC
TRBJ1-5 | NA | TRBV19 | NA | 15 | CASTDQGYSNQPQHF | TGTGCCAGTACCGATCAGGGATATAGCAATCAGCCCCAGCATTTT
TRBJ1-1 | NA | TRBV19 | NA | 13 | CASSPQSNTEAFF | TGTGCCAGTTCCCCCCAGTCGAACACTGAAGCTTTCTTT
TRBJ2-7 | TRBD2 | TRBV28 | NA | 13 | CASRRGLANEQYF | TGTGCCAGCAGGCGGGGACTAGCTAACGAGCAGTACTTC
TRBJ1-2 | TRBD1 | TRBV7-8 | NA | 13 | CASSPTGELGYTF | TGTGCCAGCAGCCCGACAGGGGAGTTAGGCTACACCTTC
TRBJ1-2 | NA | TRBV7-9 | NA | 15 | CASSLPAVPNYGYTF | TGTGCCAGCAGCTTGCCGGCGGTTCCTAACTATGGCTACACCTTC
TRBJ1-3 | NA | TRBV6-1 | NA | 13 | CASRVQGGNTIYF | TGTGCCAGCAGAGTACAGGGAGGAAACACCATATATTTT
TRBJ2-1 | TRBD2 | TRBV5-1 | NA | 15 | CASSRLTSTQHEQFF | TGCGCCAGCAGCCGTTTGACTAGCACACAGCATGAGCAGTTCTTC
TRBJ2-3 | TRBD2 | TRBV5-6 | NA | 15 | CASTPGLANTDTQYF | TGTGCCAGCACCCCCGGACTAGCGAACACAGATACGCAGTATTTT
TRBJ2-1 | NA | TRBV6-1 | NA | 13 | CASSATGYNEQFF | TGTGCCAGCAGTGCCACAGGGTACAATGAGCAGTTCTTC
TRBJ1-4 | NA | TRBV7-3 | NA | 15 | CASSLRQKVGEKLFF | TGTGCCAGCAGCCTGCGACAGAAGGTCGGTGAAAAACTGTTTTTT
TRBJ2-3 | NA | TRBV18 | NA | 13 | CASSPPSTDTQYF | TGTGCCAGCTCACCCCCATCAACAGATACGCAGTATTTT
TRBJ1-6 | TRBD1 | TRBV27 | NA | 14 | CASSPGTGESPLHF | TGTGCCAGCAGTCCGGGGACAGGAGAATCACCCCTCCACTTT
TRBJ2-1 | NA | TRBV10-3 | once | 13 | CAISESQFNEQFF | TGTGCCATCAGTGAGTCCCAGTTCAATGAGCAGTTCTTC
TRBJ1-1 | NA | TRBV19 | NA | 16 | CASSMRKDRTNTEAFF | TGTGCCAGTAGTATGAGGAAGGATCGAACGAACACTGAAGCTTTCTTT
TRBJ2-1 | TRBD2 | TRBV5-4 | NA | 16 | CASSLRLAGGLGEQFF | TGTGCCAGCAGCTTGAGACTAGCGGGGGGGCTAGGTGAGCAGTTCTTC
TRBJ2-1 | NA | TRBV5-1 | NA | 15 | CASSLAGSGYNEQFF | TGCGCCAGCAGCTTGGCCGGATCGGGCTACAATGAGCAGTTCTTC
TRBJ2-5 | TRBD1 | TRBV18 | NA | 16 | CASSSGQGNLLETQYF | TGTGCCAGCTCAAGCGGACAGGGGAATTTGTTGGAGACCCAGTACTTC
TRBJ1-1 | TRBD1 | TRBV7-9 | once | 12 | CASSLTGVEAFF | TGTGCCAGCAGCCTGACAGGGGTAGAAGCTTTCTTT
TRBJ2-7 | NA | TRBV2 | NA | 12 | CASRLDGVEQYF | TGTGCCAGCAGACTGGACGGGGTCGAGCAGTACTTC
TRBJ2-2 | TRBD1 | TRBV5-8 | NA | 17 | CASTPTNRGNIPGELFF | TGTGCCAGCACCCCGACGAACAGGGGCAATATCCCCGGGGAGCTGTTTTTT
TRBJ2-2 | NA | TRBV7-7 | NA | 13 | CASSLYFTGELFF | TGTGCCAGCAGCCTCTACTTCACCGGGGAGCTGTTTTTT
TRBJ1-4 | NA | TRBV19 | NA | 14 | CASSSGIRDEKLFF | TGTGCCAGTAGTAGCGGGATCCGTGATGAAAAACTGTTTTTT
TRBJ2-7 | NA | TRBV9 | NA | 16 | CASSVADSPGGYEQYF | TGTGCCAGCAGCGTAGCTGACAGTCCAGGGGGGTACGAGCAGTACTTC
TRBJ1-5 | TRBD1 | TRBV6-1 | NA | 15 | CASSERDRGNQPQHF | TGTGCCAGCAGTGAGAGGGACAGGGGCAATCAGCCCCAGCATTTT
TRBJ2-5 | NA | TRBV19 | few | 13 | CASSSTAQETQYF | TGTGCCAGTAGTAGTACAGCTCAAGAGACCCAGTACTTC
TRBJ2-1 | NA | TRBV19 | NA | 14 | CASSGGLVYNEQFF | TGTGCCTCTTCGGGGGGCCTAGTCTACAATGAGCAGTTCTTC
TRBJ2-1 | TRBD2 | TRBV29-1 | NA | 14 | CSVPRSGGNNEQFF | TGCAGCGTACCCCGTAGCGGGGGGAACAATGAGCAGTTCTTC
TRBJ2-6 | NA | TRBV11-3 | NA | 13 | CASSLAGANVLTF | TGTGCCAGCAGCCTCGCTGGGGCCAACGTCCTGACTTTC
TRBJ1-1 | TRBD1 | TRBV5-4 | once | 18 | CASSPRGDRGPPGTEAFF | TGTGCCAGCAGCCCCCGGGGCGACAGGGGGCCCCCGGGGACTGAAGCTTTCTTT
TRBJ2-1 | NA | TRBV30 | NA | 16 | CAWSTGGGGLWNEQFF | TGTGCCTGGAGTACCGGAGGGGGAGGGCTATGGAATGAGCAGTTCTTC
TRBJ1-5 | NA | TRBV19 | NA | 16 | CASSIEEGRREQPQHF | TGTGCCAGTAGTATCGAGGAGGGAAGAAGGGAACAGCCCCAGCATTTT
TRBJ2-5 | TRBD2 | TRBV5-4 | NA | 14 | CASSFGGGRETQYF | TGTGCCAGCAGCTTCGGGGGGGGGCGGGAGACCCAGTACTTC
TRBJ2-5 | TRBD2 | TRBV5-1 | once | 17 | CASSLYPPTSGGETQYF | TGCGCCAGCAGCTTGTACCCCCCGACTAGCGGGGGGGAGACCCAGTACTTC
TRBJ2-2 | NA | TRBV28 | NA | 13 | CASNLGATGELFF | TGTGCCAGCAACCTGGGAGCCACCGGGGAGCTGTTTTTT
TRBJ2-1 | NA | TRBV9 | NA | 15 | CASSVARGKRNEQFF | TGTGCCAGCAGCGTAGCTCGGGGAAAAAGGAATGAGCAGTTCTTC
TRBJ2-2 | NA | TRBV18 | NA | 11 | CASSLPGELFF | TGTGCCAGCTCTCTTCCCGGGGAGCTGTTTTTT
TRBJ2-7 | NA | TRBV9 | NA | 17 | CASSGDPGETNLAEQYF | TGTGCCAGCAGCGGAGACCCGGGAGAGACAAACCTGGCCGAGCAGTACTTC
TRBJ1-5 | NA | TRBV5-1 | NA | 18 | CASSLAPQGGNSNQPQHF | TGCGCCAGCAGCTTGGCCCCTCAGGGAGGGAATAGCAATCAGCCCCAGCATTTT
TRBJ2-3 | NA | TRBV5-1 | NA | 16 | CASRERSAGGTDTQYF | TGCGCCAGCCGCGAGCGGTCGGCAGGGGGCACAGATACGCAGTATTTT
TRBJ1-4 | NA | TRBV7-9 | NA | 14 | CASSSRTELGKLFF | TGTGCCAGCAGCTCTCGGACAGAATTAGGTAAACTGTTTTTT
TRBJ1-2 | TRBD1 | TRBV28 | NA | 14 | CASSRTGINYGYTF | TGTGCCAGCAGTCGGACAGGTATTAACTATGGCTACACCTTC
TRBJ1-2 | NA | TRBV7-8 | NA | 16 | CASSLAGTRVPYGYTF | TGTGCCAGCAGCTTAGCTGGGACAAGGGTCCCCTATGGCTACACCTTC
TRBJ1-3 | NA | TRBV28 | NA | 15 | CASSFLSGAGNTIYF | TGTGCCAGCAGTTTCCTCTCGGGAGCTGGAAACACCATATATTTT
TRBJ2-1 | NA | TRBV5-5 | NA | 13 | CASSLGTYNEQFF | TGTGCCAGCAGCTTGGGGACTTACAATGAGCAGTTCTTC